A selection of T cell receptor beta chains follows, all from one sample in a study of T cell responses to AZD1222 COVID-19 vaccine. Clones were read by immunoSEQ multiplex PCR, and TCRdb kept only the in-frame ones, dropping some. The sample yields about 140,000 clones, roughly nine tenths seen once. The sequenced sample was peripheral blood, obtained on day 0 of AZD1222 vaccination. The source is an adult in good health. Both conserved end residues are part of each CDR3. A D gene is named only where the DNA matches it firmly. The size of a clone is reported for some rows only, either as once, few or many, or as a class for expanded clones.

size,J,V,D,DNA,CDR3
NA,TRBJ1-2,TRBV10-1,NA,TGCGCCAGCAGTCCAGGAACTAACTATGGCTACACCTTC,CASSPGTNYGYTF
NA,TRBJ2-7,TRBV4-3,NA,TGCGCCAGCAGCCAAGATCAGCGCTACGAGCAGTACTTC,CASSQDQRYEQYF
NA,TRBJ2-3,TRBV6-5,TRBD1,TGTGCCAGCACGGTCGAACAGGGGAAGGGGGATACGCAGTATTTT,CASTVEQGKGDTQYF
NA,TRBJ2-7,TRBV10-1,TRBD1,TGCGCCAGCAGCCCCGGGACAGTACTCTCCTACGAGCAGTACTTC,CASSPGTVLSYEQYF
NA,TRBJ2-5,TRBV29-1,NA,TGCAGCGCCGGAGAGACCCAGTACTTC,CSAGETQYF
NA,TRBJ2-1,TRBV19,NA,TGTGCCAGTAGTATAGCCGGGGGCGGTTACAATGAGCAGTTCTTC,CASSIAGGGYNEQFF
once,TRBJ1-2,TRBV19,NA,TGTGCCAGTCTTCAGGGGAATTCGGGTGGCTACACCTTC,CASLQGNSGGYTF
NA,TRBJ1-4,TRBV5-4,TRBD1,TGTGCCAGCAGCCGCAAGGGACAGAAAACTGAAAAACTGTTTTTT,CASSRKGQKTEKLFF
NA,TRBJ2-1,TRBV11-2,NA,TGTGCCAGCAGCCTGGGGGGTGAGCAGTTCTTC,CASSLGGEQFF
NA,TRBJ2-1,TRBV4-3,TRBD2,TGCGCCAGCAGCCAAGGGACTAGCTCTATTTACAATGAGCAGTTCTTC,CASSQGTSSIYNEQFF
NA,TRBJ1-1,TRBV7-6,TRBD1,TGTGCCAGCAGTGCTAGGTGGGACAGGGGGAACACTGAAGCTTTCTTT,CASSARWDRGNTEAFF
NA,TRBJ1-6,TRBV28,NA,TGTGCCAGCAGTATTCTCCAAGGGGTGGGTTCACCCCTCCACTTT,CASSILQGVGSPLHF
NA,TRBJ2-7,TRBV9,NA,TGTGCCAGCAGCGTGACTGAAGGGCAATACGAGCAGTACTTC,CASSVTEGQYEQYF
NA,TRBJ1-2,TRBV7-2,TRBD1,TGTGCCAGCTTCCGGGGACAGGGCTACTATGGCTACACCTTC,CASFRGQGYYGYTF
NA,TRBJ2-7,TRBV19,NA,TGTGCCAGTAGGGATCCAGGGCGGACCTACGAGCAGTACTTC,CASRDPGRTYEQYF
NA,TRBJ2-5,TRBV29-1,NA,TGCAGCAAACAATTTCAAGAGACCCAGTACTTC,CSKQFQETQYF
once,TRBJ2-5,TRBV24-1,TRBD1,TGTGCCACCAGTGACCCTTACCGGGACAGTCGGGAGACCCAGTACTTC,CATSDPYRDSRETQYF
NA,TRBJ1-1,TRBV15,NA,TGTGCCACCAGCAGAGAAAGGAACACTGAAGCTTTCTTT,CATSRERNTEAFF
NA,TRBJ1-3,TRBV7-8,TRBD1,TGTGCCAGCAGCCCTTACAGGGGGTATTCTGGAAACACCATATATTTT,CASSPYRGYSGNTIYF
NA,TRBJ2-7,TRBV7-2,TRBD2,TGTGCCAGCAGCTTAGTAGGGTCGTGGACTAGCGGGAAACGGCACGAGCAGTACTTC,CASSLVGSWTSGKRHEQYF
once,TRBJ1-1,TRBV29-1,TRBD1,TGCAGCGTTGAACCCAGGGACAGGTACACTGAAGCTTTCTTT,CSVEPRDRYTEAFF
NA,TRBJ2-7,TRBV24-1,TRBD2,TGTGCCACGTCCCCGGGAGGCCCTAACTACGAGCAGTACTTC,CATSPGGPNYEQYF
NA,TRBJ2-3,TRBV28,NA,TGTGCCAGCAGTTTAGGTTCGGGGCTTGGCACAGATACGCAGTATTTT,CASSLGSGLGTDTQYF
NA,TRBJ1-2,TRBV12-3/TRBV12-4,NA,TGTGCCGCGGAGGGTGGGTCTAACTATGGCTACACCTTC,CAAEGGSNYGYTF
NA,TRBJ2-7,TRBV18,NA,TGTGCCAGCTCAACTGAGCGAGATTACGAGCAGTACTTC,CASSTERDYEQYF
NA,TRBJ1-2,TRBV28,NA,TGTGCCAGCAGTTTAGGGGGCACTCTAAACTATGGCTACACCTTC,CASSLGGTLNYGYTF
NA,TRBJ1-1,TRBV5-1,NA,TGCGCCAGCAGCCCGTCCCGACAGTTGAACACTGAAGCTTTCTTT,CASSPSRQLNTEAFF
NA,TRBJ2-7,TRBV11-2,TRBD2,TGTGCCAGCAGCTTATCCCTAGCGGGGACCTACGAGCAGTACTTC,CASSLSLAGTYEQYF
NA,TRBJ1-4,TRBV7-9,TRBD1,TGTGCCAGCAGCCCGACCGGGACAGGTGAAAAACTGTTTTTT,CASSPTGTGEKLFF
NA,TRBJ1-4,TRBV6-6,TRBD1,TGTGCCAGCAGTTACCCTGGACAGGGGACTGAAAAACTGTTTTTT,CASSYPGQGTEKLFF
NA,TRBJ2-5,TRBV28,NA,TGTGCCAGCAGTTTAATGAGGGAGGAAGAGACCCAGTACTTC,CASSLMREEETQYF
NA,TRBJ2-7,TRBV14,NA,TGTGCCAGCAGCCAGAACACGGGGTACGAGCAGTACTTC,CASSQNTGYEQYF
NA,TRBJ1-2,TRBV5-1,NA,TGCGCCAGCAGGGGGGCTTTAACCCCACAACCTCGCTATGGCTACACCTTC,CASRGALTPQPRYGYTF
NA,TRBJ1-2,TRBV25-1,NA,TGTGCCAGCTCATCGCCCGGGGGCTATGGCTACACCTTC,CASSSPGGYGYTF
NA,TRBJ2-7,TRBV5-6,NA,TGTGCCAGCAGCTTGCTGCACGAGCAGTACTTC,CASSLLHEQYF
NA,TRBJ2-1,TRBV24-1,NA,TGTGCCACCAGTGATCCCATAAGGACATCTGGGCAGTTCTTC,CATSDPIRTSGQFF
NA,TRBJ2-7,TRBV11-2,NA,TGTGCCAGCAGCTTAGTTTTTATGGGTTTCGAGCAGTACTTC,CASSLVFMGFEQYF
NA,TRBJ1-5,TRBV19,TRBD1,TGTGCCAGTAGCCCAGGGACAGGGGGAGGCAATCAGCCCCAGCATTTT,CASSPGTGGGNQPQHF
NA,TRBJ2-5,TRBV10-1,TRBD1,TGCGCCAGCAGTGGGCCTGGGACAGGGGGCTCAGAGACCCAGTACTTC,CASSGPGTGGSETQYF
once,TRBJ2-7,TRBV11-2,TRBD2,TGTGCCAGCAGTCGATCAGCGGGAGGGCCCTACGAGCAGTACTTC,CASSRSAGGPYEQYF
NA,TRBJ2-5,TRBV7-2,NA,TGTGCCAGCAGCCCGAGAGGGTTACAAGAGACCCAGTACTTC,CASSPRGLQETQYF
once,TRBJ2-3,TRBV3-1/TRBV3-2,NA,TGTGCCAGCAGCCACCTTGGCACAGATACGCAGTATTTT,CASSHLGTDTQYF
NA,TRBJ2-7,TRBV5-4,TRBD2,TGTGCCAGCAGCACGGGAGGGTGGTACGAGCAGTACTTC,CASSTGGWYEQYF
once,TRBJ2-1,TRBV7-2,NA,TGTGCCAGCAGCTTAGTGGGGCCCAGCTCCTACAATGAGCAGTTCTTC,CASSLVGPSSYNEQFF
NA,TRBJ1-1,TRBV19,NA,TGTGCCAGTAGTATAACAAGTGGCACTGAAGCTTTCTTT,CASSITSGTEAFF
once,TRBJ2-2,TRBV6-2/TRBV6-3,NA,TGTGCCAGCAGTTATCCGGGACTCCAGAACACCGGGGAGCTGTTTTTT,CASSYPGLQNTGELFF
few,TRBJ2-5,TRBV6-2/TRBV6-3,NA,TGTGCCAGCAGTTCGCGACTAGGCGGCGAGACCCAGTACTTC,CASSSRLGGETQYF
NA,TRBJ2-7,TRBV4-3,NA,TGCGCCAGCAGCCAAGATCAGTCAGGGTACAACTACGAGCAGTACTTC,CASSQDQSGYNYEQYF
NA,TRBJ2-1,TRBV2,TRBD2,TGTGCCAGCAGTATGACTAGGGAGGGTGAGCAGTTCTTC,CASSMTREGEQFF
NA,TRBJ1-2,TRBV5-8,NA,TGTGCCAGCAGCCCGGGGGCCACTAACTATGGCTACACCTTC,CASSPGATNYGYTF
NA,TRBJ1-3,TRBV19,TRBD1,TGTGCCAGTAACCTGGGACAGGGGCCGGGAAACACCATATATTTT,CASNLGQGPGNTIYF
once,TRBJ1-3,TRBV2,TRBD1,TGTGCCAGCAGGGCCAGGGGGGCTGGAAACACCATATATTTT,CASRARGAGNTIYF
NA,TRBJ2-7,TRBV14,NA,TGTGCCAGCAGCCCCAGGAGGGGCGGGGCCGCCTACGAGCAGTACTTC,CASSPRRGGAAYEQYF
NA,TRBJ1-1,TRBV11-3,TRBD1,TGTGCCAGCAGCATGTACAGGGGCACTGAAGCTTTCTTT,CASSMYRGTEAFF
NA,TRBJ2-3,TRBV7-2,NA,TGTGCCAGCAGCTTAGGATATCGGACCGATTCTAGCACAGATACGCAGTATTTT,CASSLGYRTDSSTDTQYF
NA,TRBJ1-2,TRBV23-1,TRBD1,TGCGCCAGCACCAGGACAGGGTTGGTCTATGGCTACACCTTC,CASTRTGLVYGYTF
NA,TRBJ2-1,TRBV24-1,NA,TGTGCCACCCAAGGAGAAAGTCCGGACAATGAGCAGTTCTTC,CATQGESPDNEQFF
once,TRBJ2-2,TRBV6-5,TRBD2,TGTGCCAGCAGTTCGGGGACTAGCGGGAGGTCCGGGGAGCTGTTTTTT,CASSSGTSGRSGELFF